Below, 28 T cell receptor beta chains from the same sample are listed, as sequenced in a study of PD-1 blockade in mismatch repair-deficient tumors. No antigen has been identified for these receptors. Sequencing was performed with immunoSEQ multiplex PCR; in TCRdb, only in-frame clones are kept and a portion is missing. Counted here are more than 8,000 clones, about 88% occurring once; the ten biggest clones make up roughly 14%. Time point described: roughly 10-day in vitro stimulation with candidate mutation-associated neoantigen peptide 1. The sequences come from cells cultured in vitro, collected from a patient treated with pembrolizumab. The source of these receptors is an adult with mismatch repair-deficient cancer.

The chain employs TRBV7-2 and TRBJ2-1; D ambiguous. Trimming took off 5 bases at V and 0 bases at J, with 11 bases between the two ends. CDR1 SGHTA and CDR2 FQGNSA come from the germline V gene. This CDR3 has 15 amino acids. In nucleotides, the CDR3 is TGTGCCAGCAGCCCACGGGTTAGCTCCTACAATGAGCAGTTCTTC. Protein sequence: CASSPRVSSYNEQFF. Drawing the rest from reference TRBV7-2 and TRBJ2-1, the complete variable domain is GAGVSQSPSNKVTEKGKDVELRCDPISGHTALYWYRQSLGQGLEFLIYFQGNSAPDKSGLPSDRFSAERTGGSVSTLTIQRTQQEDSAVYLCASSPRVSSYNEQFFGPGTRLTVL.

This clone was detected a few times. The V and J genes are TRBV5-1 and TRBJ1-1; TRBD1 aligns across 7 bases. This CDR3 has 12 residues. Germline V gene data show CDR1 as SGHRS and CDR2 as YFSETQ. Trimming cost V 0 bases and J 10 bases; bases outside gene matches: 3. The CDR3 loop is CASSLEQGGAFF. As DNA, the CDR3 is TGCGCCAGCAGCTTGGAGCAGGGGGGAGCTTTCTTT.

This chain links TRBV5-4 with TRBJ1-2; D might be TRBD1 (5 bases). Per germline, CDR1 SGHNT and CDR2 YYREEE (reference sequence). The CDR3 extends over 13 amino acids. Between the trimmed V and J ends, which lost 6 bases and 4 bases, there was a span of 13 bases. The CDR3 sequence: CASTILGVYGYTF. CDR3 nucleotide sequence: TGTGCCAGCACCATTCTAGGGGTCTATGGCTACACCTTC. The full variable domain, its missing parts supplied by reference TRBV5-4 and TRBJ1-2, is ETGVTQSPTHLIKTRGQQVTLRCSSQSGHNTVSWYQQALGQGPQFIFQYYREEENGRGNFPPRFSGLQFPNYSSELNVNALELDDSALYLCASTILGVYGYTFGSGTRLTVV.

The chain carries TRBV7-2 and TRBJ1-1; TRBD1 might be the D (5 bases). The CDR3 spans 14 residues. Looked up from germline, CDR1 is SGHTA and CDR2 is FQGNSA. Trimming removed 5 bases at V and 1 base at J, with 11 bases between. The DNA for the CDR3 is TGTGCCAGCAGCCTGAGAGACAGGAACACTGAAGCTTTCTTT. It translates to CASSLRDRNTEAFF.

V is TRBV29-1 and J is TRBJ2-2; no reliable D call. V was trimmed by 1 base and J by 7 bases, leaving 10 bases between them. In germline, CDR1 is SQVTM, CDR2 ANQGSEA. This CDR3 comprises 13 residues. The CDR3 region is CSVEGLLNGELFF. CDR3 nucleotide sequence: TGCAGCGTTGAAGGACTGCTGAACGGGGAGCTGTTTTTT.

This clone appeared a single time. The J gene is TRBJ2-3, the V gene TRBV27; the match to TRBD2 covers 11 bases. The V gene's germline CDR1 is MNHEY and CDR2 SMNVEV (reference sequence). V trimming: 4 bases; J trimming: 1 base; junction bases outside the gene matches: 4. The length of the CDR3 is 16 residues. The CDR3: CASSSGLAARTDTQYF. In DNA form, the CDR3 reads TGTGCCAGCAGTTCGGGACTAGCGGCCCGCACAGATACGCAGTATTTT.

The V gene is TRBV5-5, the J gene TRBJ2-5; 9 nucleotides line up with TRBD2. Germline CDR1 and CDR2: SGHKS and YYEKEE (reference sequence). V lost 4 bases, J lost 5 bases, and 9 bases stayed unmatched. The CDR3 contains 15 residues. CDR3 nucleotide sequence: TGTGCCAGCAGCCCCCCGGCTAGCGGGATGGAGACCCAGTACTTC. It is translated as CASSPPASGMETQYF.

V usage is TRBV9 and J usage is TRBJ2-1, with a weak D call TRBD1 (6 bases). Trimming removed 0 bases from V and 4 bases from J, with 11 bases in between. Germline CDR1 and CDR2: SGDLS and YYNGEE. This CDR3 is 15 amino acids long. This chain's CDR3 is CASSVDLGAYNEQFF. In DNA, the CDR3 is TGTGCCAGCAGCGTAGATCTGGGGGCTTACAATGAGCAGTTCTTC.

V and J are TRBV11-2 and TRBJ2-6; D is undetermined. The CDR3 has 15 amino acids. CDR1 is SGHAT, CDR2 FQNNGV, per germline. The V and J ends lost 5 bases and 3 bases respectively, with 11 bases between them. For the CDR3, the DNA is TGTGCCAGCAGCCAAAACCACGGTGGGGCCAACGTCCTGACTTTC. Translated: CASSQNHGGANVLTF.

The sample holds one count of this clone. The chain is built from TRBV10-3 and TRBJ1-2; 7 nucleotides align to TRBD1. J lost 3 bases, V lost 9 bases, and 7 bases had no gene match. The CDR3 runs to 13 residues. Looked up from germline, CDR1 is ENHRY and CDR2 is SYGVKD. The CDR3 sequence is CAISPGGDYGYTF. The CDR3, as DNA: TGTGCCATATCTCCAGGGGGAGACTATGGCTACACCTTC.

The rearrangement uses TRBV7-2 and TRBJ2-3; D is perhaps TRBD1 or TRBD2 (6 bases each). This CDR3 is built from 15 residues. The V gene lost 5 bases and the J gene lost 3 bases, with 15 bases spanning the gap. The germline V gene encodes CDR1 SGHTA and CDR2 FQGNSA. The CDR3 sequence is CASSHSRGATDTQYF. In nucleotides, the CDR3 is TGTGCCAGCAGCCATTCGAGGGGGGCAACAGATACGCAGTATTTT.

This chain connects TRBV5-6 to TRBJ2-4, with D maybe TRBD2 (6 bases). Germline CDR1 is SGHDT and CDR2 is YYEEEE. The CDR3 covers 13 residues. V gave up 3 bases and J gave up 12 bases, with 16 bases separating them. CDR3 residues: CASSSTGVTPQYF. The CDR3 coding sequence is TGTGCCAGCAGCTCTACGGGAGTCACCCCTCAGTACTTC.

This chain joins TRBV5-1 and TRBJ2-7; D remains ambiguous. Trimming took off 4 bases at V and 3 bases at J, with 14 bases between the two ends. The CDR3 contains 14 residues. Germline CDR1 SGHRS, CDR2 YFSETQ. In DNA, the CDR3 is TGCGCCAGCAGCGATGGGCTAGGAAACTACGAGCAGTACTTC. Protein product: CASSDGLGNYEQYF. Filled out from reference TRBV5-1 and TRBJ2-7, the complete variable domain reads KAGVTQTPRYLIKTRGQQVTLSCSPISGHRSVSWYQQTPGQGLQFLFEYFSETQRNKGNFPGRFSGRQFSNSRSEMNVSTLELGDSALYLCASSDGLGNYEQYFGPGTRLTVT.

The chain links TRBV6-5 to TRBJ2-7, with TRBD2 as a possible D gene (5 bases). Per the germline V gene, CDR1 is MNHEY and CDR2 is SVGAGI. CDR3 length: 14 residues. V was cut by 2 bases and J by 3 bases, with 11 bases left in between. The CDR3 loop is CASSYGERLYEQYF. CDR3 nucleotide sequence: TGTGCCAGCAGTTACGGGGAGAGACTCTACGAGCAGTACTTC.

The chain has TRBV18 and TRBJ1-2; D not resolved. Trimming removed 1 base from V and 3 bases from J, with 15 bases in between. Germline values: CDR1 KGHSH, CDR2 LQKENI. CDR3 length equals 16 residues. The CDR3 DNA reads TGTGCCAGCTCACCACGGTCTGAGATGGACTACTATGGCTACACCTTC. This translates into CASSPRSEMDYYGYTF.

This CDR3 reads CSARNYGYTF. CDR3 nucleotides: TGCAGTGCTAGGAACTATGGCTACACCTTC. The gene calls are TRBV20-1 and TRBJ1-2; D is unresolved. The CDR3 runs 10 residues. Trimming stripped 3 bases from V and 2 bases from J, with 1 base between. Germline-derived CDR1 and CDR2 are DFQATT and SNEGSKA (reference sequence).

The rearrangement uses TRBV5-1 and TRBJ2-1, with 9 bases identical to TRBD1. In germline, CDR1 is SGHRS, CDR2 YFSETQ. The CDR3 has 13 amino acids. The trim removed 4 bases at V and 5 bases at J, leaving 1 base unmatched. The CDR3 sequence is CASSGQGNNEQFF. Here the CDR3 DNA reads TGCGCCAGCAGCGGACAGGGGAACAATGAGCAGTTCTTC. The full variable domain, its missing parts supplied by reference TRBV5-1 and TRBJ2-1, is KAGVTQTPRYLIKTRGQQVTLSCSPISGHRSVSWYQQTPGQGLQFLFEYFSETQRNKGNFPGRFSGRQFSNSRSEMNVSTLELGDSALYLCASSGQGNNEQFFGPGTRLTVL.

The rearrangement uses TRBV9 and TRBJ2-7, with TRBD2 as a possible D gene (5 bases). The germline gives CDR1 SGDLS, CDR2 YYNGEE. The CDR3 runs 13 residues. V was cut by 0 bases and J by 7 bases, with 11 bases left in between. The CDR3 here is CASSVEPGSEQYF. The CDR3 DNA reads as TGTGCCAGCAGCGTAGAGCCGGGATCGGAGCAGTACTTC.

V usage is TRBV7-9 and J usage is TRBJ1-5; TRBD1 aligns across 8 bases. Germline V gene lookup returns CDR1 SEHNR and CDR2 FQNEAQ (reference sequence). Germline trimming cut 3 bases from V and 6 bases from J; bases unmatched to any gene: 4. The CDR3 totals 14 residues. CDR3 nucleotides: TGTGCCAGCAGCTTCGAGACAGGGGCTCAGCCCCAGCATTTT. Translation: CASSFETGAQPQHF.

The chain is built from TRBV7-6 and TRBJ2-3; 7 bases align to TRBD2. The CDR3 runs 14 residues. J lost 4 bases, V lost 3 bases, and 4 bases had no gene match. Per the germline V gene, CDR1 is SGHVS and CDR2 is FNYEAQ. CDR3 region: CASSFGGRADTQYF. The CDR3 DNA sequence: TGTGCCAGCAGCTTCGGCGGGAGAGCAGATACGCAGTATTTT.

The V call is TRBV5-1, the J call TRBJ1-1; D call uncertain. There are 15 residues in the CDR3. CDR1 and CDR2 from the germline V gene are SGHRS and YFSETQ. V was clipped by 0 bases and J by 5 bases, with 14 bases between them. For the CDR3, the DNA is TGCGCCAGCAGCTTGGCCGTAGGCAGTCGGACTGAAGCTTTCTTT. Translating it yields CASSLAVGSRTEAFF.

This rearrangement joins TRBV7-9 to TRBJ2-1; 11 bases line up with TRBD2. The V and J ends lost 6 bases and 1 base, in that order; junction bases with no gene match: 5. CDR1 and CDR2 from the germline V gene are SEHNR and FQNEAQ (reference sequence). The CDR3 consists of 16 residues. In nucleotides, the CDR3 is TGTGCCAGCAGATCACTAGCGGGAGAGTCCTACAATGAGCAGTTCTTC. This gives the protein CASRSLAGESYNEQFF.

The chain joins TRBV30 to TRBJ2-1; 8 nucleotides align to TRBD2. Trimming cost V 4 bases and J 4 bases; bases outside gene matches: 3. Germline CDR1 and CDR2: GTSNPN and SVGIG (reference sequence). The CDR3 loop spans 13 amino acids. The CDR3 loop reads CAWKASGYNEQFF. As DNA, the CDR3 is TGTGCCTGGAAGGCTAGCGGGTACAATGAGCAGTTCTTC.

CDR3 loop: CASNRGTSGYNEQFF. The CDR3 DNA reads TGTGCCAGTAACCGCGGGACTAGCGGATACAATGAGCAGTTCTTC. The chain carries TRBV19 and TRBJ2-1; 11 bases agree with TRBD2. V lost 7 bases, J lost 4 bases, and 6 bases stayed unmatched. The CDR3 has 15 residues. Looked up from germline, CDR1 is LNHDA and CDR2 is SQIVND (reference sequence).

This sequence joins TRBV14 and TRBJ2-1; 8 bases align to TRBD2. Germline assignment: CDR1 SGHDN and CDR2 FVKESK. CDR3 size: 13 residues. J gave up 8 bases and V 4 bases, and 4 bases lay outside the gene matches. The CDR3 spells CASSPRAGDEQFF. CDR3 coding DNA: TGTGCCAGCAGCCCCCGAGCGGGAGATGAGCAGTTCTTC.

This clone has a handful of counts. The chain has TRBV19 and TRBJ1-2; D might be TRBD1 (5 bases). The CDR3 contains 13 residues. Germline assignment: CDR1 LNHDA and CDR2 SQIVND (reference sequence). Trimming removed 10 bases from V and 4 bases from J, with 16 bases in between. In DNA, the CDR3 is TGTGCCACAATACAGGATGTTGGCTATGGCTACACCTTC. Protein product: CATIQDVGYGYTF.

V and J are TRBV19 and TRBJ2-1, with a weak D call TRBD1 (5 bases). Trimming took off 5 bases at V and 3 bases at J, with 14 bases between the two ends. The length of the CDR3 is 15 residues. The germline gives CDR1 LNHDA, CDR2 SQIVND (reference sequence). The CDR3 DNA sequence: TGTGCCAGTAGTTCGCGACAGAACCTCTACAATGAGCAGTTCTTC. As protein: CASSSRQNLYNEQFF.

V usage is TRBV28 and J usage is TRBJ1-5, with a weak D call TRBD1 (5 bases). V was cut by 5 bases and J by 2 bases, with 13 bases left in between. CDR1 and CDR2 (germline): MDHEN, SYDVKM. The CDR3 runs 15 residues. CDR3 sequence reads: CASSQGGPGNQPQHF. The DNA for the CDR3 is TGTGCCAGCAGTCAGGGAGGGCCCGGCAATCAGCCCCAGCATTTT. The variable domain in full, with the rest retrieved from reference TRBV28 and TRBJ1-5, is DVKVTQSSRYLVKRTGEKVFLECVQDMDHENMFWYRQDPGLGLRLIYFSYDVKMKEKGDIPEGYSVSREKKERFSLILESASTNQTSMYLCASSQGGPGNQPQHFGDGTRLSIL.